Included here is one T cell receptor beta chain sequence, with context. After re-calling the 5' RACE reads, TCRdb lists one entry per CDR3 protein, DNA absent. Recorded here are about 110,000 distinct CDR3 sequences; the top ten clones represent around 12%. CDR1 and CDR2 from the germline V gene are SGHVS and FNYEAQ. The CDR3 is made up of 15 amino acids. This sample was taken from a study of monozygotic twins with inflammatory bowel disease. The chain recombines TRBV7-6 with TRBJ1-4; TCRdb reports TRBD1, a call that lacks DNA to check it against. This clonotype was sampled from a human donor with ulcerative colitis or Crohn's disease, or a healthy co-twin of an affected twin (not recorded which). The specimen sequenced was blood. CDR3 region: CASSADRGFNEKLFF.